This TCR beta chain appears in the sequencing data of a study of blood T cell repertoires in COVID-19. As for the study in general: Donors in the United States, Italy and Spain gave samples during acute or convalescent COVID-19.

CDR3 size: 17 residues. Germline CDR1 and CDR2: SNHLY and FYNNEI. V gave up 5 bases and J gave up 0 bases; unmatched junction bases: 5. Original data processing: Reference gene primer amplification in the assay estimated nucleated cell counts. Here immunoSEQ multiplex PCR was the method, and the copy in TCRdb shows in-frame clones only, minus some. From that table come the V and J calls and clone size; the DNA was used to work out D and trimming. The sample has about 280,000 clones, roughly 85% seen once. This chain uses TRBV2 with TRBJ2-4; 12 nucleotides align to TRBD2. The sequence came from a woman aged 45-60 years who had recovered from COVID-19. Sequenced material: peripheral blood. The CDR3 DNA reads TGTGCCAGCAGTTTTCTAGCGGGGGGGCCAGCCAAAAACATTCAGTACTTC. Translated, it gives CASSFLAGGPAKNIQYF.